In this sample, the clone carrying this T cell receptor (beta chain) turned up many times. Its antigen remains unknown. Regarding time point: newly diagnosed GD, antithyroid drugs for less than 3 months. After RNA was extracted from PBMCs, the TCR library was made from it. Diagnosis followed American Thyroid Association guidelines for Graves' disease. CDR3 regions were amplified by Arm-PCR using iRepertoire HTBI primers to build TCR beta libraries. TCRdb re-analysed the multiplex PCR reads in MiXCR, keeping a single row per CDR3 protein. This sample has hundreds of thousands of distinct CDR3 sequences, with about 16% found just once. V was clipped by 0 bases and J by 1 base, with 15 bases between them. This CDR3 comprises 17 residues. CDR1 SEHNR and CDR2 FQNEAQ come from the germline V gene (reference sequence). The record originates from a study of regulatory T cells in long-lasting Graves disease. Whole-study findings and limits: Reduced TCR diversity was observed in persistent Graves' patients versus newly diagnosed patients.

This sample also appeared in a second study, on T cells in Graves' hyperthyroidism and ophthalmopathy. As that study records: Any patient presenting with uncontrolled infection, other autoimmune disease, pregnancy or lactation was left out. A model of 13 V-J pairs discriminated ophthalmopathy from stable hyperthyroidism.

This TCR derives from a woman in her forties or fifties with Graves disease. The material sequenced was peripheral blood mononuclear cells (PBMCs), taken at new diagnosis, from a patient treated with antithyroid drugs. The chain has TRBV7-9 and TRBJ1-1; D not resolved. DNA for the CDR3: TGTGCCAGCAGCTTAGCGCTGGGCTGGACTAAGAACACTGAAGCTTTCTTT. This encodes CASSLALGWTKNTEAFF.